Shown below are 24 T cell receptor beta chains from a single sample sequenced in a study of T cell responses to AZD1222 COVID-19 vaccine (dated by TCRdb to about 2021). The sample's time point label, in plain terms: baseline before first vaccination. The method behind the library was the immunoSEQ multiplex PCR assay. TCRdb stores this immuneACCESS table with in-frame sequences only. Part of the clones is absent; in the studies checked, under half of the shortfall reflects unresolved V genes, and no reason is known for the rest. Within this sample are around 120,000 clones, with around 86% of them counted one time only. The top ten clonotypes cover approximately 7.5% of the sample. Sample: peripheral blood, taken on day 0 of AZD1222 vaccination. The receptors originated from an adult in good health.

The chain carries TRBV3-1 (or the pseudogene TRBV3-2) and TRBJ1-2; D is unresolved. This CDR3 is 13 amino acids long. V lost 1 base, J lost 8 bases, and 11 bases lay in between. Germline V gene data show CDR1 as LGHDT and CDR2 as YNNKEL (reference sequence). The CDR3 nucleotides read TGTGCCAGCAGCCAAGCGGTTAAAAGGGGCTACACCTTC. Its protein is CASSQAVKRGYTF.

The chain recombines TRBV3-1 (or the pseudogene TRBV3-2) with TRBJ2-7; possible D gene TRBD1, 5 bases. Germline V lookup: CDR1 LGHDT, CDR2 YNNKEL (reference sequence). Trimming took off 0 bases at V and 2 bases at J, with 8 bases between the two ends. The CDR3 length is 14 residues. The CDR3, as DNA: TGTGCCAGCAGCCAAGACCTCAGGGCCTACGAGCAGTACTTC. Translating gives CASSQDLRAYEQYF.

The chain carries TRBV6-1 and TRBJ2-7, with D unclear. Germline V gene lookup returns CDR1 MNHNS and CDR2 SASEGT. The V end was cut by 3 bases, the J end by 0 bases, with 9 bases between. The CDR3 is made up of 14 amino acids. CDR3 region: CASSDAASSYEQYF. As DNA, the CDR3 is TGTGCCAGCAGTGATGCGGCGAGCTCCTACGAGCAGTACTTC.

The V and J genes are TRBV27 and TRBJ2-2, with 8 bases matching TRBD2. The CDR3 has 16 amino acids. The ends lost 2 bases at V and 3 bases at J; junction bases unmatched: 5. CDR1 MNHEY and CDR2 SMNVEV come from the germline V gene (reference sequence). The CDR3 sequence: CASSLGAGEYTGELFF. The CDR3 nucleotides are TGTGCCAGCAGTTTAGGAGCGGGGGAGTACACCGGGGAGCTGTTTTTT.

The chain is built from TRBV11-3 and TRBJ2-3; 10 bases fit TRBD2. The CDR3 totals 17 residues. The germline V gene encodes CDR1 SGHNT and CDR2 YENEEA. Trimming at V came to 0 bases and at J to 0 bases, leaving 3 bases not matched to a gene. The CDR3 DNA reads TGTGCCAGCAGCTTAGACCGGGGACTAGCGAGCACAGATACGCAGTATTTT. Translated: CASSLDRGLASTDTQYF.

The DNA of the CDR3 is TGTGCCACCATGCTTGGGGGGGCCTACGAGCAGTACTTC. Residues: CATMLGGAYEQYF. The chain couples TRBV28 to TRBJ2-7, with 7 bases identical to TRBD2. Per germline, CDR1 MDHEN and CDR2 SYDVKM. The CDR3 extends over 13 amino acids. With V trimmed by 10 bases and J by 2 bases, 8 bases remained unmatched.

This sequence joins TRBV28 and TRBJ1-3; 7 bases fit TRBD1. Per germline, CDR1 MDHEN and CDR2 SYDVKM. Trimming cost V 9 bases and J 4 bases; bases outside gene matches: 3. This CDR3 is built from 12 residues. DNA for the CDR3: TGTGCCAGTGGGACAGTCGGAAACACCATATATTTT. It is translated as CASGTVGNTIYF.

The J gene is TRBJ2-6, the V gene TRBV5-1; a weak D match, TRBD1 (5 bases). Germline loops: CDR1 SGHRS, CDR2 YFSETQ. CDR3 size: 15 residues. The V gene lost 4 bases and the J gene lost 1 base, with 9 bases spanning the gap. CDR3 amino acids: CASSPQGSGANVLTF. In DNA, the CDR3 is TGCGCCAGCAGCCCCCAGGGATCTGGGGCCAACGTCCTGACTTTC.

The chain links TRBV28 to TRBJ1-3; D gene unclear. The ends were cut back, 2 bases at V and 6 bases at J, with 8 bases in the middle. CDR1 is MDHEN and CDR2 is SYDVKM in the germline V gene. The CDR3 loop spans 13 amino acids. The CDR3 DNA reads TGTGCCAGCAGTTTACGCGGCCCAAACACCATATATTTT. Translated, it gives CASSLRGPNTIYF.

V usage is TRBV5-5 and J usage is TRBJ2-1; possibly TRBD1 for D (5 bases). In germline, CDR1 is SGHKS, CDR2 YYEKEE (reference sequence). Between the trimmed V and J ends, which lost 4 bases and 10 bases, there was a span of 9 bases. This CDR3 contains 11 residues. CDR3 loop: CASSQGQEQFF. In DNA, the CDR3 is TGTGCCAGCAGCCAGGGTCAGGAGCAGTTCTTC.

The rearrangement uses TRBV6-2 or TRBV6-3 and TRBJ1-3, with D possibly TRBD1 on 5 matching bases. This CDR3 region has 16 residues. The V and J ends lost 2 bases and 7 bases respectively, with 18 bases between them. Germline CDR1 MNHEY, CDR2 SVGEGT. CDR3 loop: CASSYRREPIWNTIYF. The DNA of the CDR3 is TGTGCCAGCAGTTACCGCAGGGAGCCTATTTGGAACACCATATATTTT.

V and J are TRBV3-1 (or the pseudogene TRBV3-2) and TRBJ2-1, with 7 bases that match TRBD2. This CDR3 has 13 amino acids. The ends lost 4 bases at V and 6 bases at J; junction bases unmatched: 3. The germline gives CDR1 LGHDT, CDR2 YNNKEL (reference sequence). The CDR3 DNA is TGTGCCAGCAGCCTCGGGACTACCAATGAGCAGTTCTTC. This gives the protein CASSLGTTNEQFF.

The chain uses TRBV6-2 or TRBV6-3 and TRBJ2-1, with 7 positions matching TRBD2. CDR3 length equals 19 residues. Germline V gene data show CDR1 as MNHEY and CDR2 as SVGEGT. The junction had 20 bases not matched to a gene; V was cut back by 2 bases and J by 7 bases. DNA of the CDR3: TGTGCCAGCAGTTACCGACTCACCCATTCTAGCGGACTAAGTAATGAGCAGTTCTTC. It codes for CASSYRLTHSSGLSNEQFF.

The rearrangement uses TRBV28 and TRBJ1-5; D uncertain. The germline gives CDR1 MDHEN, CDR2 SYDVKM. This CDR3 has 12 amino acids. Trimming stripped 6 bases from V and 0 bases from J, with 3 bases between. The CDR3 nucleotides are TGTGCCAGCAGGGGTAGCAATCAGCCCCAGCATTTT. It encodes CASRGSNQPQHF.

The CDR3 is CASRHVYTNTEAFF. Written as DNA, the CDR3 is TGTGCCAGTCGCCACGTGTATACGAACACTGAAGCTTTCTTT. The chain has TRBV19 and TRBJ1-1; no clear D gene. This CDR3 region has 14 residues. The V end lost 8 bases, the J end lost 1 base, and 14 bases lay between the germline ends. Germline CDR1 LNHDA, CDR2 SQIVND (reference sequence). The full variable domain, in which reference TRBV19 and TRBJ1-1 provide the parts outside the CDR3, is DGGITQSPKYLFRKEGQNVTLSCEQNLNHDAMYWYRQDPGQGLRLIYYSQIVNDFQKGDIAEGYSVSREKKESFPLTVTSAQKNPTAFYLCASRHVYTNTEAFFGQGTRLTVV.

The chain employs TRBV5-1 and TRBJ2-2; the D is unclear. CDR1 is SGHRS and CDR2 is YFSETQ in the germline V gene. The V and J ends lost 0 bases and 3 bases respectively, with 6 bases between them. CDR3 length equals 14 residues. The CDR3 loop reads CASSLATYTGELFF. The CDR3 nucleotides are TGCGCCAGCAGCTTGGCTACTTACACCGGGGAGCTGTTTTTT.

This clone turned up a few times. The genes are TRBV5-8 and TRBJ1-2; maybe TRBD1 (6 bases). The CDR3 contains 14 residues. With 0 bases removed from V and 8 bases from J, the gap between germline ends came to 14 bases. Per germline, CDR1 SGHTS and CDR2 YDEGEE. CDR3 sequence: CASSLAIGTLGYTF. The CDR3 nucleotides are TGTGCCAGCAGCTTGGCCATCGGGACACTGGGCTACACCTTC.

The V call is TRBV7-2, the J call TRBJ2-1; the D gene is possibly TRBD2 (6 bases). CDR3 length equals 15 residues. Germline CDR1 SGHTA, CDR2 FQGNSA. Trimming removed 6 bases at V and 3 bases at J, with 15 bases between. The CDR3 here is CASRPTSLGYNEQFF. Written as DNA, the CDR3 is TGTGCCAGCAGACCCACTAGCCTGGGCTACAATGAGCAGTTCTTC.

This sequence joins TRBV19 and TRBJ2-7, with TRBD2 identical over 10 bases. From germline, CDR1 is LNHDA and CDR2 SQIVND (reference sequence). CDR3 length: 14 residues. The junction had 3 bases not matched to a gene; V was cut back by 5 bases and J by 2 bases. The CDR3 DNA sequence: TGTGCCAGTAGTGCAAGCGGGGGGGCCTACGAGCAGTACTTC. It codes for CASSASGGAYEQYF.

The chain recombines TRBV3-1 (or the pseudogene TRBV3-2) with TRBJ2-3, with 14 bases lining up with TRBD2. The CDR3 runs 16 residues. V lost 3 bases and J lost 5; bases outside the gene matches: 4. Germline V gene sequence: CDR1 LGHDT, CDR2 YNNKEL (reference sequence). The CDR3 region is CASSQRGTSGGDTQYF. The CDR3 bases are TGTGCCAGCAGCCAGCGGGGGACTAGCGGGGGAGATACGCAGTATTTT.

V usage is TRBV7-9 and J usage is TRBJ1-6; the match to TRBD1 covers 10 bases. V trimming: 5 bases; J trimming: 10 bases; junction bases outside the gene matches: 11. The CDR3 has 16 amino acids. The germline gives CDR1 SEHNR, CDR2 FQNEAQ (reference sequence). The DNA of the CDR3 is TGTGCCAGCAGCCCACCTCCCGGGACAGGGGAATCACCCCTCCACTTT. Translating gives CASSPPPGTGESPLHF.

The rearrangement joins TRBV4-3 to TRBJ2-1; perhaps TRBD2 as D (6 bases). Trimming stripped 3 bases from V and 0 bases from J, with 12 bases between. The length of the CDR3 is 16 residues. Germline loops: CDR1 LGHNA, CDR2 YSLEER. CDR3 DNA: TGCGCCAGCAGCCAGGAGCTAGCGAGCTCCTACAATGAGCAGTTCTTC. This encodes CASSQELASSYNEQFF.

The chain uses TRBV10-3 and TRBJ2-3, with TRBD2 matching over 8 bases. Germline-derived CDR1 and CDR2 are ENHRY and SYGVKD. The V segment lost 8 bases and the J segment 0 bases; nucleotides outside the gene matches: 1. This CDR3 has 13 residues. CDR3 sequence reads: CAIGGGSTDTQYF. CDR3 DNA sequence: TGTGCCATCGGCGGGGGGAGCACAGATACGCAGTATTTT.

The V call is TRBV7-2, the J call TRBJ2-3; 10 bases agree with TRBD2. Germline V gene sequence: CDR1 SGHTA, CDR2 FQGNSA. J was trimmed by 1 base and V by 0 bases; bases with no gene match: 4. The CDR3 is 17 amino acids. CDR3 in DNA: TGTGCCAGCAGCTTAGCGGCTAGCGGGAGTGGCACAGATACGCAGTATTTT. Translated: CASSLAASGSGTDTQYF.